These 19 T cell receptor beta chains originate from one sample sequenced in a study of shared clonotypes between healthy human individuals. Using immunoSEQ multiplex PCR, the repertoire was profiled, and TCRdb retains in-frame clones only, with some absent. Of under 2,500,000 clones listed, more than 90% are singletons. Sequenced material: naive CD4+ T cells sorted from blood. Subset given: CD45RA+ positively selected. All receptors derive from a man younger than 35 in good health.

The J gene is TRBJ2-5, the V gene TRBV18; D possibly corresponds to TRBD2 (6 bases). The germline V gene encodes CDR1 KGHSH and CDR2 LQKENI. The ends were cut back, 2 bases at V and 5 bases at J, with 15 bases in the middle. The CDR3 sequence is 15 residues long. CDR3 loop: CASSPRRAGAETQYF. The DNA for the CDR3 is TGTGCCAGCTCACCAAGGAGGGCCGGAGCCGAGACCCAGTACTTC.

This sequence joins TRBV28 and TRBJ2-1; 9 bases are a match to TRBD2. J was trimmed by 5 bases and V by 10 bases; bases with no gene match: 6. This CDR3 region has 13 residues. The germline V gene encodes CDR1 MDHEN and CDR2 SYDVKM. In DNA form, the CDR3 reads TGTGCCACGGTAGCGGGAGCGAACAATGAGCAGTTCTTC. This translates into CATVAGANNEQFF.

This sequence joins TRBV6-1 and TRBJ2-5; D possibly uses TRBD1 or TRBD2 (5 bases each). Germline lookup yields CDR1 MNHNS and CDR2 SASEGT. The ends were cut back, 0 bases at V and 4 bases at J, with 15 bases in the middle. This CDR3 has 16 residues. The CDR3 sequence: CASSEAGVSVRETQYF. The CDR3, as DNA: TGTGCCAGCAGTGAAGCGGGGGTTTCGGTCCGAGAGACCCAGTACTTC.

This clone showed up just once. This chain connects TRBV19 to TRBJ1-5; D is unclear. CDR3 length equals 14 residues. CDR1 LNHDA and CDR2 SQIVND come from the germline V gene (reference sequence). Trimming took off 7 bases at V and 3 bases at J, with 13 bases between the two ends. This CDR3 reads CASTPGRTNQPQHF. The CDR3 DNA reads TGTGCCAGTACCCCCGGGAGGACCAATCAGCCCCAGCATTTT.

This sequence joins TRBV7-2 and TRBJ2-3, with TRBD1 as a possible D gene (7 bases). The ends were cut back, 3 bases at V and 5 bases at J, with 12 bases in the middle. Looked up from germline, CDR1 is SGHTA and CDR2 is FQGNSA. The CDR3 is 14 residues long. This CDR3 reads CASSLGRGVDTQYF. CDR3 sequence (DNA): TGTGCCAGCAGCTTGGGCAGGGGGGTAGATACGCAGTATTTT.

This clone occurred a few times. Other DNA sequences in the sample encode the same CDR3. The rearrangement joins TRBV15 to TRBJ1-3; TRBD1 is a possible D gene (5 bases). The germline V gene encodes CDR1 LNHNV and CDR2 YYDKDF (reference sequence). This CDR3 has 15 amino acids. With 1 base removed from V and 1 base from J, the gap between germline ends came to 8 bases. The DNA for the CDR3 is TGTGCCACCAGCAGAGGAGGGGTGTCTGGAAACACCATATATTTT. Its protein is CATSRGGVSGNTIYF.

The chain recombines TRBV18 with TRBJ2-2; 9 bases fit TRBD2. V was clipped by 1 base and J by 0 bases; unmatched bases: 12. CDR1 and CDR2 from the germline V gene are KGHSH and LQKENI. The CDR3 spans 20 residues. CDR3 sequence: CASSPQSVASGAANTGELFF. Written as DNA, the CDR3 is TGTGCCAGCTCACCACAAAGCGTAGCTAGCGGGGCCGCGAACACCGGGGAGCTGTTTTTT.

The gene calls are TRBV11-2 and TRBJ1-3, with D possibly TRBD1 on 5 matching bases. From germline, CDR1 is SGHAT and CDR2 FQNNGV. Trimming cost V 1 base and J 2 bases, with 12 bases left between them. The CDR3 has 16 residues. CDR3 amino acids: CASSLGAGLTGNTIYF. The CDR3 coding sequence is TGTGCCAGCAGCTTAGGGGCAGGGTTAACTGGAAACACCATATATTTT. The complete variable domain, with remaining parts taken from reference TRBV11-2 and TRBJ1-3, reads EAGVAQSPRYKIIEKRQSVAFWCNPISGHATLYWYQQILGQGPKLLIQFQNNGVVDDSQLPKDRFSAERLKGVDSTLKIQPAKLEDSAVYLCASSLGAGLTGNTIYFGEGSWLTVV.

This clone was recorded only once. The V call is TRBV10-3, the J call TRBJ2-7; 7 nucleotides agree with TRBD1. The CDR3 loop spans 13 amino acids. Looked up from germline, CDR1 is ENHRY and CDR2 is SYGVKD. Unmatched junction bases numbered 4, after V lost 6 bases and J lost 2 bases. CDR3 in DNA: TGTGCCATCAGGGGGACAGCCACCTACGAGCAGTACTTC. It encodes CAIRGTATYEQYF.

This chain connects TRBV7-9 to TRBJ2-3; the D is unclear. The CDR3 is made up of 17 amino acids. CDR1 is SEHNR and CDR2 is FQNEAQ in the germline V gene (reference sequence). V shed 5 bases and J shed 0 bases, with 18 bases lying between them. The CDR3 sequence is CASSRLRDSPSTDTQYF. The CDR3 coding sequence is TGTGCCAGCAGCCGACTTAGGGATTCACCGAGCACAGATACGCAGTATTTT.

The rearrangement links TRBV30 to TRBJ1-3; maybe TRBD1 (6 bases). CDR3 length: 16 residues. Trimming removed 4 bases at V and 4 bases at J, with 20 bases between. CDR1 GTSNPN and CDR2 SVGIG come from the germline V gene (reference sequence). Here the CDR3 reads CAWTHAGGGGGNTIYF. As DNA, the CDR3 is TGTGCCTGGACTCATGCCGGCGGGGGCGGAGGAAACACCATATATTTT.

This clone was recorded once. The chain recombines TRBV29-1 with TRBJ2-7; no reliable D call. In germline, CDR1 is SQVTM, CDR2 ANQGSEA. This CDR3 spans 14 amino acids. The ends were cut back, 4 bases at V and 0 bases at J, with 13 bases in the middle. The DNA of the CDR3 is TGCAGCGTTGTGAAGGGAATCGGCTCCTACGAGCAGTACTTC. This codes for CSVVKGIGSYEQYF.

The rearrangement joins TRBV5-4 to TRBJ2-7, with 9 bases matching TRBD1. The trim removed 4 bases at V and 2 bases at J, leaving 7 bases unmatched. Germline-derived CDR1 and CDR2 are SGHNT and YYREEE (reference sequence). This CDR3 comprises 15 residues. CDR3 nucleotide sequence: TGTGCCAGCAGCCTGGACAGGGGCCCCACCTACGAGCAGTACTTC. It is translated as CASSLDRGPTYEQYF.

In nucleotides, the CDR3 is TGTGCCTGGATACAGGGGGAGAACTATGGCTACACCTTC. Translated, it gives CAWIQGENYGYTF. The V gene is TRBV30, the J gene TRBJ1-2; 8 bases are a match to TRBD1. Germline assignment: CDR1 GTSNPN and CDR2 SVGIG (reference sequence). The CDR3 length is 13 residues. The J segment lost 2 bases and the V segment lost 4 bases, leaving 3 bases of the junction unmatched.

Worth noting for this clone: One junction end does not reproduce the germline sequence, and a read error may be involved. The chain carries TRBV7-7 and TRBJ2-1; 8 nucleotides agree with TRBD2. In germline, CDR1 is SSHAT, CDR2 FNYEAQ (reference sequence). The CDR3 is made up of 15 amino acids. The CDR3 loop is CASSRGLVAVGEQFF. The CDR3 DNA reads TGTGCTAGCAGCCGGGGACTAGTGGCGGTGGGTGAGCAGTTCTTC.

This chain joins TRBV18 and TRBJ1-2; no clear D gene. The CDR3 sequence is 15 residues long. Trimming cost V 2 bases and J 0 bases, with 10 bases left between them. Germline assignment: CDR1 KGHSH and CDR2 LQKENI. CDR3: CASSPGQQANYGYTF. The CDR3 DNA reads as TGTGCCAGCTCACCAGGGCAGCAAGCTAACTATGGCTACACCTTC.

The J gene is TRBJ2-7, the V gene TRBV27; 8 nucleotides match TRBD2. J lost 2 bases, V lost 0 bases, and 6 bases had no gene match. The CDR3 spans 16 residues. The germline gives CDR1 MNHEY, CDR2 SMNVEV (reference sequence). CDR3 sequence reads: CASSLSQRGTTYEQYF. CDR3 DNA: TGTGCCAGCAGTTTATCACAGCGGGGGACAACCTACGAGCAGTACTTC.

This clone came up a few times. Other DNA sequences from this sample encode an identical CDR3 as well. Written as DNA, the CDR3 is TGTGCCAGCAGCTGGGACAGGAACACTGAAGCTTTCTTT. It encodes CASSWDRNTEAFF. The rearrangement joins TRBV5-4 to TRBJ1-1, with TRBD1 matching over 7 bases. The junction had 0 bases not matched to a gene; V was cut back by 3 bases and J by 1 base. This CDR3 spans 13 amino acids. Germline values: CDR1 SGHNT, CDR2 YYREEE (reference sequence).

This chain connects TRBV4-1 to TRBJ2-3; 9 nucleotides align to TRBD2. Germline CDR1 reads MGHRA; CDR2 reads YSYEKL. The V segment lost 1 base and the J segment 3 bases; nucleotides outside the gene matches: 11. This CDR3 is 18 amino acids long. The CDR3 spells CASSQVSTAGGITDTQYF. CDR3 nucleotide sequence: TGCGCCAGCAGCCAAGTGTCGACGGCGGGGGGGATAACAGATACGCAGTATTTT.